These 30 T cell receptor beta chains were sequenced from one sample in a study of glioma-infiltrating T cells. Using RNA template, CDR3s of TCR alpha and beta were amplified with iRepertoire arm-PCR. Using its own MiXCR run on the multiplex PCR reads, TCRdb lists one record per CDR3 protein. The sample yields roughly 190,000 distinct CDR3 sequences, over 25% seen once. Sequenced sample: glioma tissue, nonneoplastic brain tissue, or PBMCs (not recorded which). Receptors originate from a human donor with low-grade glioma or glioblastoma, undergoing nonglioma brain surgery, or in good health (not recorded which).

On this clonotype: It may be a read error: a sequence one base away is much more abundant. The chain links TRBV6-1 to TRBJ2-1, with no clear D. This CDR3 has 15 amino acids. Germline V gene data show CDR1 as MNHNS and CDR2 as SASEGT. The CDR3 spells CASRPALFSCNEQFF. CDR3 sequence (DNA): TGTGCCAGCAGGCCCGCTTTGTTCTCCTGCAATGAGCAGTTCTTC.

This clonotype has only one observation. V and J are TRBV9 and TRBJ2-1; possible D gene TRBD2, 6 bases. This CDR3 is built from 15 residues. Per the germline V gene, CDR1 is SGDLS and CDR2 is YYNGEE. The V gene lost 4 bases and the J gene lost 10 bases, with 21 bases spanning the gap. In nucleotides, the CDR3 is TGTGCCAGCAGCTCAAGACTAGTTCCAGCCGGAGAGCAGTTCTTC. It specifies CASSSRLVPAGEQFF.

The sample holds many counts of this clonotype. This rearrangement joins TRBV18 to TRBJ2-5, with 9 bases identical to TRBD1. This CDR3 spans 15 amino acids. J gave up 1 base and V 3 bases, and 3 bases lay outside the gene matches. Germline loops: CDR1 KGHSH, CDR2 LQKENI. The CDR3 region is CASSPRGQGQETQYF. The CDR3 DNA reads as TGTGCCAGCTCACCGAGGGGACAGGGCCAAGAGACCCAGTACTTC.

In the case of this clonotype: A much more abundant neighbour one base away suggests this may be a read error. The chain combines TRBV4-1 with TRBJ2-5; D call uncertain. The CDR3 has 14 amino acids. The germline gives CDR1 MGHRA, CDR2 YSYEKL. The CDR3 loop is CASSQEPIQGTQYF. CDR3 coding DNA: TGCGCCAGCAGCCAAGAGCCTATCCAAGGGACCCAGTACTTC.

This clonotype was observed many times. J is TRBJ1-5 and V is TRBV7-9, with 7 bases aligning to TRBD1. This CDR3 region has 15 residues. CDR1 SEHNR and CDR2 FQNEAQ come from the germline V gene (reference sequence). V lost 5 bases, J lost 5 bases, and 9 bases stayed unmatched. DNA of the CDR3: TGTGCCAGCAGCCAGCGAAGGGGGCTTTATCAGCCCCAGCATTTT. Translated: CASSQRRGLYQPQHF.

Regarding this clonotype: A much larger clone lies one base from this, so it may be a read error. The chain links TRBV29-1 to TRBJ2-3; no definite D call. The germline gives CDR1 SQVTM, CDR2 ANQGSEA. The V gene lost 6 bases and the J gene lost 3 bases, with 10 bases spanning the gap. The length of the CDR3 is 12 residues. CDR3: CSVTIRTDTQYF. The DNA of the CDR3 is TGCAGCGTGACGATTAGGACAGATACGCAGTATTTT.

This clonotype has a handful of counts. At one end, the junction sequence differs from germline, possibly due to a read error. The rearrangement uses TRBV28 and TRBJ1-4, with D maybe TRBD1 (5 bases). The CDR3 sequence is 16 residues long. Germline V gene data show CDR1 as MDHEN and CDR2 as SYDVKM. The CDR3 DNA sequence: TGTGCCAGCAGTTCCCCGGGACCGAGAATTAATGAAGAACTGTTTTTT. Protein product: CASSSPGPRINEELFF.

As regards this clonotype: A much larger clone lies one base from this, so it may be a read error. The CDR3 end shows no conserved phenylalanine or tryptophan, and so a read error is likely. The chain couples TRBV7-2 to TRBJ2-7, with 7 bases fitting TRBD2. CDR3 length equals 16 residues. Germline-derived CDR1 and CDR2 are SGHTA and FQGNSA. The CDR3: CASSLVQLGGTYEQYY. DNA for the CDR3: TGCGCCAGCAGCTTGGTTCAGCTGGGAGGGACCTACGAGCAGTACTAC.

Concerning this clonotype itself: A much larger clone differs by one base, so this may be a read error. The gene calls are TRBV11-3 and TRBJ2-3, with 7 bases identical to TRBD1. The CDR3 runs to 14 residues. The germline V gene has CDR1 SGHNT and CDR2 YENEEA. J was trimmed by 11 bases and V by 6 bases; bases with no gene match: 14. CDR3 sequence: CASSQTGSSNKQYF. DNA of the CDR3: TGTGCCAGCAGTCAGACAGGGTCTTCAAATAAGCAGTATTTT.

As to this clonotype: A read error may be the cause here, since a much bigger clone is one base away. The DNA of the CDR3 is TGCGCCAGCAGCGGCAGCCCCGGGACTAGAGGGAGTTGGAGTTGGAATGAGCAGTTCTTC. Amino acids: CASSGSPGTRGSWSWNEQFF. This sequence joins TRBV5-1 and TRBJ2-1; TRBD2 aligns across 8 bases. V shed 4 bases, J shed 7 bases, and the junction held 25 bases outside the gene matches. The CDR3 extends over 20 amino acids. Per the germline V gene, CDR1 is SGHRS and CDR2 is YFSETQ.

In this sample, this clonotype turned up many times. J is TRBJ1-1 and V is TRBV2; D gene unclear. The V gene lost 7 bases and the J gene lost 1 base, with 13 bases spanning the gap. The CDR3 spans 14 residues. CDR1 is SNHLY, CDR2 FYNNEI, per germline. The CDR3 nucleotides are TGTGCCAGCAACCTCGGACGGGAGAACACTGAAGCTTTCTTT. Translated: CASNLGRENTEAFF.

This clonotype appeared a single time. A much larger clone lies a single base off, so this may be a read error. The chain carries TRBV14 and TRBJ2-7; D is possibly TRBD2 (7 bases). CDR1 and CDR2 (germline): SGHDN, FVKESK. The CDR3 length is 14 residues. Trimming cost V 4 bases and J 7 bases, with 17 bases left between them. The CDR3 DNA reads TGTGCCAGCAGCCGCAGAGGGGGGGGGGAAGAGCAGTACTTC. Translated: CASSRRGGGEEQYF.

The chain combines TRBV27 with TRBJ2-5, with TRBD2 matching over 14 bases. Germline CDR1 MNHEY, CDR2 SMNVEV (reference sequence). The CDR3 is made up of 13 amino acids. Losses at the gene ends were 8 bases for V and 4 bases for J; bases not matched to a gene: 0. CDR3 nucleotide sequence: TGTGCCAGCGGACTAGCGGGAGGAGAGACCCAGTACTTC. It yields the protein CASGLAGGETQYF.

This rearrangement joins TRBV27 to TRBJ2-7; 10 nucleotides line up with TRBD2. The ends lost 5 bases at V and 5 bases at J; junction bases unmatched: 3. The CDR3 consists of 13 residues. The germline CDR1 and CDR2 sequences are MNHEY and SMNVEV (reference sequence). The CDR3 sequence: CASSPSGSDEQYF. The DNA for the CDR3 is TGTGCCAGCAGTCCTAGCGGGAGCGACGAGCAGTACTTC.

This clonotype has more than one count but fewer than ten. The chain uses TRBV18 and TRBJ2-5; D remains ambiguous. Trimming shortened V by 4 bases and J by 8 bases, and 11 bases separated the two germline ends. The CDR3 runs 12 residues. CDR1 KGHSH and CDR2 LQKENI come from the germline V gene. The CDR3 loop is CASSQTEETQYF. CDR3 bases: TGTGCCAGCTCACAGACCGAGGAAACCCAGTACTTC.

This clonotype was observed many times. The V and J genes are TRBV7-9 and TRBJ1-3, with D perhaps TRBD1 (5 bases). The CDR3 runs to 13 residues. The V gene's germline CDR1 is SEHNR and CDR2 FQNEAQ (reference sequence). Trimming shortened V by 3 bases and J by 8 bases, and 11 bases separated the two germline ends. The CDR3 DNA is TGTGCCAGCAGCTTGGAGGGGCGGGACACCATATATTTT. This translates into CASSLEGRDTIYF.

The V gene is TRBV7-9, the J gene TRBJ2-7; the D gene is possibly TRBD2 (6 bases). This CDR3 has 13 residues. The germline V and J ends were trimmed by 8 bases and 3 bases, with 14 bases remaining between them. CDR1 is SEHNR, CDR2 FQNEAQ, per germline (reference sequence). The CDR3 sequence: CASRGGDRYEQYF. CDR3 sequence (DNA): TGTGCCAGCCGCGGAGGGGATCGCTACGAGCAGTACTTC.

Concerning this clonotype itself: A read error may explain this, as a much larger clone is one base away. The chain is built from TRBV7-2 and TRBJ2-7; D not certain. CDR3 length equals 15 residues. CDR1 is SGHTA, CDR2 FQGNSA, per germline. The CDR3 nucleotides are TGTGCCAGCAGCTTACAAGGTACCAACTCCTACGAGGAGTACTTC. Its protein product is CASSLQGTNSYEEYF.

This clonotype has ten or more counts. The chain recombines TRBV28 with TRBJ2-3; D not certain. V lost 2 bases, J lost 0 bases, and 9 bases lay in between. Per the germline V gene, CDR1 is MDHEN and CDR2 is SYDVKM. This CDR3 spans 15 amino acids. The CDR3 DNA is TGTGCCAGCAGTTTACGAAGTACTAGCACAGATACGCAGTATTTT. It yields the protein CASSLRSTSTDTQYF.

Concerning this clonotype itself: A much larger clone differs from this one at a single base, so this may be a read error. The V and J genes are TRBV7-9 and TRBJ2-6; D not certain. Germline CDR1 reads SEHNR; CDR2 reads FQNEAQ (reference sequence). The CDR3 runs 14 residues. CDR3 sequence (DNA): TGTACCAGCAGCTTGCCTGCTGGGGCCAACGTCCTGACTTTC. It is translated as CTSSLPAGANVLTF.

The chain employs TRBV20-1 and TRBJ2-4; 8 bases agree with TRBD1. From germline, CDR1 is DFQATT and CDR2 SNEGSKA (reference sequence). There are 11 residues in the CDR3. The CDR3 protein is CRGQATGIQYF. DNA for the CDR3: TGCAGGGGACAGGCGACGGGCATTCAGTACTTC.

This clonotype was counted many times. This chain uses TRBV27 with TRBJ1-2; weak D call: TRBD1 (5 bases). Trimming left V 0 bases short and J 7 bases short, with 9 bases between. In germline, CDR1 is MNHEY, CDR2 SMNVEV (reference sequence). The CDR3 length is 13 residues. CDR3 amino acids: CASSLSGVGGYTF. The DNA for the CDR3 is TGTGCCAGCAGTTTATCGGGGGTTGGTGGCTACACCTTC.

This clonotype has at least ten counts. The CDR3 DNA reads TGTGCCAGCAGCAAGAGCCGGGAGCCGAGCTTTGAAGCTTTCTTT. This sequence encodes CASSKSREPSFEAFF. The chain is built from TRBV14 and TRBJ1-1; D is undetermined. The CDR3 has 15 amino acids. The V end lost 5 bases, the J end lost 7 bases, and 20 bases lay between the germline ends. Germline values: CDR1 SGHDN, CDR2 FVKESK.

This clonotype was counted at least ten times. The chain has TRBV19 and TRBJ1-5; D possibly corresponds to TRBD1 (5 bases). The length of the CDR3 is 14 residues. Trimming removed 3 bases at V and 9 bases at J, with 15 bases between. CDR1 is LNHDA and CDR2 is SQIVND in the germline V gene (reference sequence). For the CDR3, the DNA is TGTGCCAGTAGTATTGGGCAGGGCAATGGGCCCCAGCATTTT. Protein sequence: CASSIGQGNGPQHF.

This clonotype was observed at least ten times. This sequence joins TRBV3-1 and TRBJ2-5, with D maybe TRBD2 (5 bases). Germline V gene sequence: CDR1 LGHDT, CDR2 YNNKEL (reference sequence). V was pared by 1 base and J by 5 bases, with 14 bases between. CDR3 size: 15 residues. This chain's CDR3 is CASSQGKGVEETQYF. CDR3 DNA: TGTGCCAGCAGCCAAGGGAAGGGAGTCGAGGAGACCCAGTACTTC.

Many counts were recorded for this clonotype. The chain recombines TRBV6-1 with TRBJ1-3, with 7 nucleotides matching TRBD1. CDR1 and CDR2 (germline): MNHNS, SASEGT. Losses at the gene ends were 9 bases for V and 0 bases for J; bases not matched to a gene: 5. The CDR3 runs to 14 residues. The CDR3 sequence is CASRQGPSGNTIYF. CDR3 bases: TGTGCCAGTCGACAGGGCCCCTCTGGAAACACCATATATTTT.

This clonotype was observed many times. The rearrangement uses TRBV7-9 and TRBJ2-7; 10 nucleotides align to TRBD2. V lost 3 bases, J lost 5 bases, and 7 bases stayed unmatched. The CDR3 consists of 15 residues. The germline V gene encodes CDR1 SEHNR and CDR2 FQNEAQ (reference sequence). The DNA of the CDR3 is TGTGCCAGCAGCTTTGGAGCGGGAGGGCCCGACGAGCAGTACTTC. Translating gives CASSFGAGGPDEQYF.

On this clonotype: Without the conserved terminal phenylalanine or tryptophan, this CDR3 likely stems from a read error. The limits of the CDR3 on the DNA are not certain, so only TCRdb's listed CDR3 is given. This chain uses TRBV6-6 with TRBJ2-7; no check of the table's D call, TRBD1, against the DNA was made. Looked up from germline, CDR1 is MNHNY and CDR2 is SVGAGI (reference sequence). The CDR3 has 16 amino acids, counting both end residues. CDR3 protein: CASSLRADRGRHEKYL.

Concerning this clonotype itself: Compared with germline, one end of the junction differs, possibly owing to a read error. V gene TRBV27 combines with J gene TRBJ1-5, with D perhaps TRBD1 (6 bases). This CDR3 has 15 amino acids. The germline CDR1 and CDR2 sequences are MNHEY and SMNVEV (reference sequence). The CDR3 DNA sequence: TGTGCCAGCAGTACATACAGGGAAGACAATCAGCACCAGCATTTT. It codes for CASSTYREDNQHQHF.

A word on this clonotype: A much larger clone sits a single nucleotide away, making a read error possible. The chain combines TRBV4-1 with TRBJ1-3; 7 bases are shared with TRBD1. This CDR3 has 14 amino acids. Germline V CDR1 and CDR2: MGHRA, YSYEKL. The CDR3, as DNA: TGCGCCAGCAGCCCGGACAGGTCTGGAAACCCCATATATTTT. Residues: CASSPDRSGNPIYF.